A single sample gave rise to the 24 T cell receptor beta chains below, sequenced in a study of blood T cells in healthy people across ages. PCR was performed a second time for about 7 to 11 cycles using a sample-barcoded 5' primer and a J-beta primer mix. TCRdb passed the 5' RACE reads through MiXCR, listing each CDR3 protein once. The sample consists of 780,000 or so distinct CDR3 sequences, roughly three fifths of them appearing once. Sequenced: blood. Receptors originate from a man aged 35 to 55 in good health.

There are a few counts of this clonotype. The rearrangement links TRBV5-1 to TRBJ2-5, with D hard to call. This CDR3 is 17 amino acids long. Germline CDR1 SGHRS, CDR2 YFSETQ. The V end lost 2 bases, the J end lost 0 bases, and 17 bases lay between the germline ends. The CDR3 DNA reads as TGCGCCAGCAGCTTTGGGAACCCACAGATATACCAAGAGACCCAGTACTTC. Its translation: CASSFGNPQIYQETQYF.

The chain recombines TRBV4-2 with TRBJ1-2; TRBD1 might be the D (6 bases). Germline CDR1 and CDR2: LGHNA and YNFKEQ. With 5 bases removed from V and 0 bases from J, the gap between germline ends came to 16 bases. The CDR3 has 16 amino acids. CDR3: CASSATGFGANYGYTF. For the CDR3, the DNA is TGTGCCAGCAGCGCTACAGGGTTCGGGGCTAACTATGGCTACACCTTC.

The chain employs TRBV20-1 and TRBJ1-2, with 11 bases aligning to TRBD1. CDR1 and CDR2 from the germline V gene are DFQATT and SNEGSKA (reference sequence). V lost 1 base to trimming and J lost 7 bases; unmatched junction nucleotides: 8. This CDR3 is 15 amino acids long. CDR3 coding DNA: TGCAGTGCTAGAGCGACCGGGACAGGGGGTTGTGGCTACACCTTC. Translation: CSARATGTGGCGYTF.

The V and J genes are TRBV5-1 and TRBJ1-1; TRBD1 matches at 10 bases. J gave up 3 bases and V 4 bases, and 9 bases lay outside the gene matches. Germline V gene sequence: CDR1 SGHRS, CDR2 YFSETQ. This CDR3 is 16 amino acids long. The CDR3 sequence: CASSNTGQGLYTEAFF. The CDR3 DNA reads as TGCGCCAGCAGCAATACGGGACAGGGGTTGTACACTGAAGCTTTCTTT.

J is TRBJ2-1 and V is TRBV20-1; the match to TRBD2 covers 7 bases. V was clipped by 6 bases and J by 9 bases; unmatched bases: 14. The CDR3 consists of 14 residues. In germline, CDR1 is DFQATT, CDR2 SNEGSKA (reference sequence). In DNA, the CDR3 is TGCAGTGCCGAAACTAGCGCCAAAGGAGGTGAGCAGTTCTTC. Residues: CSAETSAKGGEQFF.

There are a few counts of this clonotype. The rearrangement joins TRBV5-1 to TRBJ2-5; 10 bases align to TRBD2. The CDR3 has 16 amino acids. Germline V gene sequence: CDR1 SGHRS, CDR2 YFSETQ. V trimming: 2 bases; J trimming: 4 bases; junction bases outside the gene matches: 8. CDR3 in amino acids: CASSLTEREGRETQYF. For the CDR3, the DNA is TGCGCCAGCAGCTTAACCGAGCGGGAGGGCCGAGAGACCCAGTACTTC.

The gene calls are TRBV7-9 and TRBJ2-5, with D unresolved. V was pared by 2 bases and J by 1 base, with 8 bases between. There are 14 residues in the CDR3. Germline V gives CDR1 SEHNR, CDR2 FQNEAQ (reference sequence). CDR3 bases: TGTGCCAGCAGCTTAATAAATCTCCAAGAGACCCAGTACTTC. It codes for CASSLINLQETQYF. The whole variable domain, filled in from reference TRBV7-9 and TRBJ2-5, reads DTGVSQNPRHKITKRGQNVTFRCDPISEHNRLYWYRQTLGQGPEFLTYFQNEAQLEKSRLLSDRFSAERPKGSFSTLEIQRTEQGDSAMYLCASSLINLQETQYFGPGTRLLVL.

This chain joins TRBV10-3 and TRBJ2-1, with TRBD2 matching 13 bases. CDR1 and CDR2 (germline): ENHRY, SYGVKD. CDR3 length: 16 amino acids. The V segment lost 6 bases and the J segment 8 bases; nucleotides outside the gene matches: 10. Written as DNA, the CDR3 is TGTGCCATCAGCGGACTAGCGGGGGCCGTCAGAGATGAGCAGTTCTTC. It yields the protein CAISGLAGAVRDEQFF.

This rearrangement joins TRBV7-9 to TRBJ2-1, with 7 bases aligning to TRBD1. V lost 2 bases and J lost 6; bases outside the gene matches: 7. The germline V gene has CDR1 SEHNR and CDR2 FQNEAQ (reference sequence). The CDR3 totals 15 residues. CDR3: CASSLKGAWVNEQFF. Here the CDR3 DNA reads TGTGCCAGCAGCTTAAAGGGGGCTTGGGTCAATGAGCAGTTCTTC.

In regard to this clonotype: One junction end disagrees with the germline gene, perhaps due to a read error. The genes are TRBV12-3 or TRBV12-4 and TRBJ1-6; 7 nucleotides agree with TRBD1. CDR3 length equals 12 residues. CDR3 protein: CASRQGDSPLHF. CDR3 nucleotides: TGTGCCAGCAGGCAGGGGGATTCGCCCCTCCACTTT.

The chain employs TRBV7-2 and TRBJ2-4; D not resolved. The tail of the sequence fits TRBJ2-7 better, so the J call may be wrong. The CDR3 loop spans 12 amino acids. The germline V gene encodes CDR1 SGHTA and CDR2 FQGNSA. CDR3 protein: CASSPPLAEQYF. CDR3 bases: TGTGCCAGCAGCCCACCCCTTGCCGAGCAGTACTTC.

The chain joins TRBV4-3 to TRBJ2-1; 8 nucleotides align to TRBD2. In germline, CDR1 is LGHNA, CDR2 YSLEER. The junction had 6 bases not matched to a gene; V was cut back by 0 bases and J by 2 bases. The CDR3 is made up of 17 amino acids. The CDR3 sequence: CASSQDTGLDTYNEQFF. The CDR3 DNA reads as TGCGCCAGCAGCCAAGATACGGGACTAGACACCTACAATGAGCAGTTCTTC.

The table lists this clonotype with a few counts. V usage is TRBV14 and J usage is TRBJ1-5, with D hard to call. The CDR3 covers 14 residues. With 4 bases removed from V and 0 bases from J, the gap between germline ends came to 7 bases. Germline V CDR1 and CDR2: SGHDN, FVKESK. The CDR3, as DNA: TGTGCCAGCAGCCGACGGGGTAGCAATCAGCCCCAGCATTTT. Translated, it gives CASSRRGSNQPQHF.

This clonotype has only a few counts. The chain recombines TRBV7-9 with TRBJ2-5; 8 positions agree with TRBD2. CDR1 and CDR2 (germline): SEHNR, FQNEAQ (reference sequence). The CDR3 spans 15 residues. V lost 5 bases and J lost 3; bases outside the gene matches: 8. DNA for the CDR3: TGTGCCAGCAGCGCCCGGGAGGGGGTAAAAGAGACCCAGTACTTC. It is translated as CASSAREGVKETQYF.

V and J are TRBV15 and TRBJ2-7; D is uncertain. V shed 6 bases and J shed 5 bases, with 14 bases lying between them. The germline CDR1 and CDR2 sequences are LNHNV and YYDKDF (reference sequence). The CDR3 is 13 amino acids. CDR3 sequence: CATRVSGRHEQYF. The CDR3 nucleotides are TGTGCCACCAGGGTCTCAGGACGGCACGAGCAGTACTTC.

Only one count was recorded for this clonotype. A much larger clone is a single base away; this may be a read error. The rearrangement uses TRBV6-5 and TRBJ2-5; possibly TRBD2 for D (6 bases). Trimming removed 5 bases at V and 11 bases at J, with 21 bases between. Germline V lookup: CDR1 MNHEY, CDR2 SVGAGI. This CDR3 comprises 14 residues. The CDR3 is CASSPTRFGNEQYF. The DNA of the CDR3 is TGTGCCAGCAGTCCGACTAGGTTCGGCAATGAGCAGTACTTC.

The rearrangement links TRBV27 to TRBJ2-5; 11 nucleotides agree with TRBD2. Germline CDR1 MNHEY, CDR2 SMNVEV (reference sequence). The CDR3 consists of 15 residues. V was clipped by 5 bases and J by 4 bases; unmatched bases: 6. The CDR3 protein is CASSSSGRARETQYF. The DNA of the CDR3 is TGTGCCAGCAGTAGTAGCGGGAGGGCGAGAGAGACCCAGTACTTC.

This clonotype showed up just a few times. The genes are TRBV5-1 and TRBJ2-1; 9 nucleotides match TRBD2. The trim removed 4 bases at V and 10 bases at J, leaving 15 bases unmatched. The CDR3 spans 16 residues. Germline assignment: CDR1 SGHRS and CDR2 YFSETQ. CDR3 nucleotides: TGCGCCAGCAGCCCAGAGGCTAGCGGGATCGTCGGGGAGCAGTTCTTC. Its translation: CASSPEASGIVGEQFF.

This clonotype was observed once. Here the CDR3 DNA reads TGTGCCAGCGAAAAGGGGAAGGCCCAAAACACTGAAGCTTTCTTT. This encodes CASEKGKAQNTEAFF. This chain connects TRBV6-6 to TRBJ1-1; D is possibly TRBD1 (5 bases). The germline CDR1 and CDR2 sequences are MNHNY and SVGAGI (reference sequence). Deletions cut 8 bases from V and 2 bases from J, with 18 bases between. CDR3 length: 15 residues.

The V call is TRBV7-8, the J call TRBJ2-3; possible D gene TRBD1, 7 bases. Germline values: CDR1 SGHVS, CDR2 FQNEAQ. Trimming took off 8 bases at V and 0 bases at J, with 15 bases between the two ends. This CDR3 is built from 15 residues. In DNA, the CDR3 is TGTGCCAGCGGCGGGACAGACTCTAGCACAGATACGCAGTATTTT. The encoded protein is CASGGTDSSTDTQYF. The whole variable domain, filled in from reference TRBV7-8 and TRBJ2-3, reads GAGVSQSPRYKVAKRGQDVALRCDPISGHVSLFWYQQALGQGPEFLTYFQNEAQLDKSGLPSDRFFAERPEGSVSTLKIQRTQQEDSAVYLCASGGTDSSTDTQYFGPGTRLTVL.

This clonotype was found once. The V and J genes are TRBV2 and TRBJ2-6, with 7 bases matching TRBD1. V shed 6 bases and J 0 bases; nucleotides not matched to a gene: 5. Germline V gene lookup returns CDR1 SNHLY and CDR2 FYNNEI. The CDR3 consists of 16 residues. The CDR3 sequence: CASRTGSPSGANVLTF. Written as DNA, the CDR3 is TGTGCCAGCAGGACAGGGTCTCCCTCTGGGGCCAACGTCCTGACTTTC.

V is TRBV24-1 and J is TRBJ1-1; the D is unclear. This CDR3 spans 16 amino acids. V lost 4 bases and J lost 3, with 17 bases in between. Germline lookup yields CDR1 KGHDR and CDR2 SFDVKD. CDR3: CATSDPPGSGDTEAFF. The CDR3 coding sequence is TGTGCCACCAGTGACCCCCCGGGGAGTGGCGACACTGAAGCTTTCTTT.

The CDR3 sequence is CASSSRQSNTEAFF. As DNA, the CDR3 is TGCGCCAGCAGCTCCCGACAGTCTAACACTGAAGCTTTCTTT. The V gene is TRBV5-1, the J gene TRBJ1-1, with TRBD1 as a possible D gene (5 bases). V shed 3 bases and J shed 2 bases, with 11 bases lying between them. CDR3 length: 14 residues. From germline, CDR1 is SGHRS and CDR2 YFSETQ.

The chain uses TRBV7-2 and TRBJ1-2; TRBD1 aligns across 8 bases. J was trimmed by 8 bases and V by 2 bases; bases with no gene match: 13. This CDR3 is built from 16 residues. Per germline, CDR1 SGHTA and CDR2 FQGNSA. CDR3 loop: CASSLFSIGQGEGYTF. CDR3 DNA sequence: TGTGCCAGCAGCTTATTTTCCATCGGACAGGGAGAGGGCTACACCTTC.